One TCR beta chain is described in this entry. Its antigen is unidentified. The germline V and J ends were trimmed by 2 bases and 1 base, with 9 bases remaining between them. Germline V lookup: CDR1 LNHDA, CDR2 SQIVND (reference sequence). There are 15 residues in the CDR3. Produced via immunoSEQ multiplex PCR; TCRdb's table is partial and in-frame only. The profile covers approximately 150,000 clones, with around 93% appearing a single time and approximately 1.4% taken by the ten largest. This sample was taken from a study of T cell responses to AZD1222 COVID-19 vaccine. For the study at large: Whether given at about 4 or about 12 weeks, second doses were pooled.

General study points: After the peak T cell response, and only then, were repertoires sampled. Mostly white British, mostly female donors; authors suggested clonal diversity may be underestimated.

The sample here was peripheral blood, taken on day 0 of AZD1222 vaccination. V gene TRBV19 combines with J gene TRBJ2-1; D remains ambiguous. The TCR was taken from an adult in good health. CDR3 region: CASSIKVPSYNEQFF. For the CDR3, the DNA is TGTGCCAGTAGTATAAAGGTCCCTTCCTACAATGAGCAGTTCTTC.